This TCR beta chain emerged from a study of human T cells and chemical hapten exposure (TCRdb year 2021). In terms of the full investigation: For sensitization, 2% DPC in acetone was applied to a roughly 2 cm by roughly 2 cm area of upper inner arm skin. Patients additionally received weekly therapeutic DPC doses to the scalp throughout the approximately 25-week study period. Patch tests used Finn chambers with 0.01% DPC on the upper back, scored after 6 days by International Contact Dermatitis Research Group standards. The patient cohort, mostly female, included alopecia areata with under or over 50% scalp involvement, alopecia totalis and alopecia universalis. The libraries were sequenced as a pool, and the TCR yield per sample differed mostly because of small variations in library volumes within the pool. In alopecia patients, the study followed how the peripheral blood TCR repertoire changed in vivo over primary and secondary sensitization to diphenylcyclopropenone (DPC), a hapten. Blood was sampled from patients pre-sensitization (week 0) and at 2, 6 and about 24 weeks after DPC sensitization. Around 30 alopecia patients provided blood for TCR sequencing at one to four time points (pre-sensitization, 2, 6 and 24 weeks).

The sample's time point label, decoded: pre-sensitization, week 0. According to the study, the label for this sample's treatment or condition signals: therapeutic diphenylcyclopropenone sensitization with weekly scalp DPC. At each patch-test visit, blood was drawn before the patch test was applied. Eligible patients were aged 18 to 70, diagnosed with alopecia, deemed suitable for DPC therapy, and excluded if pregnant. Total RNA was extracted from unfractionated whole blood collected in Tempus Blood RNA tubes. What the authors observed across the whole study: The number of PT1 expanded TCRs positively correlated with patch test score, significant at thresholds 8, 16 and 32 but not 4. The number of TCRs above 1 in 1000 frequency did not change with DPC sensitization; there was no evidence of global repertoire structure alterations. Significantly more large CDR3 similarity clusters were formed by expanded TCRs than by pre-sensitization or healthy control sets, consistent with antigen-driven responses. Because every patient had alopecia, a presumed autoimmune disease, the patients' immune response might differ from that of healthy individuals. After repeated subsampling, changes were observed in the strength of the expansion versus patch-test correlation and in the threshold at which the correlation became significant.

From the cysteine up to the phenylalanine, the CDR3 has a length of 14 residues. CDR3 DNA only is kept here, 42 bases in frame from base 1. CDR1 and CDR2 are drawn from the germline V gene (reference sequence): SEHNR, FQNEAQ. Trimming costs V 4 bases and J 2 bases, and their ends lie 12 bases apart. Preparation of the library involved RACE. The instrument given in TCRdb is NextSeq 500. During library preparation, unique molecular identifiers were attached to individual cDNA molecules so that TCRs could be counted quantitatively and reproducibly. From each blood RNA sample, both TCR alpha and TCR beta chains were sequenced. From the authors' description of their analysis: A median of about 100,000 TCRs per sample was observed, with a range of roughly 23,224 to 700,000. V, J and CDR3 annotation of the TCR reads was carried out using the Decombinator software suite. To make PS versus PT1 abundance plots, every sample was subsampled to the same number of TCRs (28,000). TCRs were defined as expanded if absent before sensitization and observed at least eight times at the 2-week time point. Starting from the raw public reads, TCRdb applied fastp trimming at Q25, assembled clones with MiXCR and retained in-frame beta chains. Each record represents a unique CDR3 protein, reported with the most common genes and DNA among its rows. These V and J calls derive from TCRdb rather than the authors' analysis. This sample is represented by some 45,000 distinct CDR3 sequences; 12% of them were singletons. The top ten clonotypes cover 4.5% to 6% of the sample.

Regarding this clonotype: Its recognized antigen is unknown. Base-call qualities are not available, and no considerably larger clone is one nucleotide away.

This clonotype originated in a woman aged 25 to 39 with alopecia areata. Some clones in this sample may be carry-over from other donors' samples. Sample: whole blood, taken in connection with sensitization to the hapten diphenylcyclopropenone (DPC). The rearranged segments are TRBV7-9 and TRBJ2-7; TRBD1 is possibly the D segment (6 matching bases). The nucleotide sequence reads as follows: TGTGCCAGCAGCTACCCCGGGACACCCTACGAGCAGTACTTC. This codes for CASSYPGTPYEQYF. Full variable domain (CDR3 extended with the reference TRBV7-9 and TRBJ2-7 proteins): DTGVSQNPRHKITKRGQNVTFRCDPISEHNRLYWYRQTLGQGPEFLTYFQNEAQLEKSRLLSDRFSAERPKGSFSTLEIQRTEQGDSAMYLCASSYPGTPYEQYFGPGTRLTVT.